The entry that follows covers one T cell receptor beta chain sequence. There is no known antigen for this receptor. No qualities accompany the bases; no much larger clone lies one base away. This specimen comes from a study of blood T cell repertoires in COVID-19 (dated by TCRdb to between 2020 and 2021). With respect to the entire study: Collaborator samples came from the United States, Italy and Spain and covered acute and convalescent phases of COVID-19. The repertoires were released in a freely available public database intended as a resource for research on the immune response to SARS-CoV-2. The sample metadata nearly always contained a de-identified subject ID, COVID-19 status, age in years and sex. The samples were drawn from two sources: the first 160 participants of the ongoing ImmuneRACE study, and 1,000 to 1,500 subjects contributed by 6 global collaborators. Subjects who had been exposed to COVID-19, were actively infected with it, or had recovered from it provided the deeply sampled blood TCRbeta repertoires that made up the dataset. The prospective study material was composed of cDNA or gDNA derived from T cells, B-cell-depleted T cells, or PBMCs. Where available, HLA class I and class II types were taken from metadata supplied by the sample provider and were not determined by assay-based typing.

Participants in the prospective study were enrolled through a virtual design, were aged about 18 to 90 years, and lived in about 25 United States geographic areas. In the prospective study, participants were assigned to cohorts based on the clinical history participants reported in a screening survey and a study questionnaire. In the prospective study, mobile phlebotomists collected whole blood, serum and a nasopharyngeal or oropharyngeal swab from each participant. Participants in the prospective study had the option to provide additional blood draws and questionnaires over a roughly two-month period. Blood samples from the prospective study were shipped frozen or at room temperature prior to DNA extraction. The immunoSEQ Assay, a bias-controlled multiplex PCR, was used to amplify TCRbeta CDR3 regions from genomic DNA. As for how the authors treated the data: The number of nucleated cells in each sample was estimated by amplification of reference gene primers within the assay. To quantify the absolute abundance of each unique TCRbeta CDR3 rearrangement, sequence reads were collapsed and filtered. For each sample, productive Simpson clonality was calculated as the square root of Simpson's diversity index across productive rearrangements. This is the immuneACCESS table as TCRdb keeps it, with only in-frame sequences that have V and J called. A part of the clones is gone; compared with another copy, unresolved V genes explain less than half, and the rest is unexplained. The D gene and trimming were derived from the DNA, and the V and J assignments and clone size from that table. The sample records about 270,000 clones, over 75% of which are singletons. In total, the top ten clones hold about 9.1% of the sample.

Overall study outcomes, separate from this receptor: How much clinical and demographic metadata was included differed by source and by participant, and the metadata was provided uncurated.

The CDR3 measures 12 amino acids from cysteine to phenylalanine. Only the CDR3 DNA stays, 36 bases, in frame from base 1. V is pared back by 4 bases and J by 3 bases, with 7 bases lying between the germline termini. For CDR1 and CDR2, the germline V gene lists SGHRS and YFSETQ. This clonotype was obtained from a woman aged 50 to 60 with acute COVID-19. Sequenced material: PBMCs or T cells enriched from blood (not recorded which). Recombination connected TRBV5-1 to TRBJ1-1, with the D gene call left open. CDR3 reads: CASSKRDTEAFF. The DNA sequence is TGCGCCAGCAGCAAGAGGGACACTGAAGCTTTCTTT.